The rows below give T cell receptor beta chains drawn from one sample of a study of glioma-infiltrating T cells after dendritic cell vaccination. Measured with immunoSEQ multiplex PCR; TCRdb has only the in-frame clones, and not every one. The data show 50,000 to 80,000 clones, about 81% seen once. The specimen was blood, collected before dendritic cell vaccination. Receptors originate from a human donor with glioblastoma. Both conserved end residues are part of each CDR3. A D gene is named only where the DNA matches it firmly. Size is omitted from some rows. Given values are once, few, many or a class for expanded clones.

j_call | d_call | v_call | clone_size | cdr3_aa | cdr3_nt
TRBJ2-1 | - | TRBV5-4 | - | CASSLGEAEQFF | TGTGCCAGCAGCTTGGGAGAGGCTGAGCAGTTCTTC
TRBJ2-3 | - | TRBV2 | - | CASTQRAGRVNTDTQYF | TGTGCCAGCACCCAGCGGGCTGGGCGGGTAAACACAGATACGCAGTATTTT
TRBJ1-5 | - | TRBV29-1 | - | CSVEDGHQPQHF | TGCAGCGTTGAAGATGGGCACCAGCCCCAGCATTTT
TRBJ2-2 | TRBD1 | TRBV5-4 | - | CASSLEGAFGELFF | TGTGCCAGCAGCTTGGAGGGGGCATTCGGGGAGCTGTTTTTT
TRBJ1-2 | TRBD1 | TRBV28 | - | CASSSRGRGYTF | TGTGCCAGCAGTTCTAGGGGGCGCGGCTACACCTTC
TRBJ2-1 | TRBD1 | TRBV19 | few | CASSKGQGPYNEQFF | TGTGCCAGTAGCAAGGGACAGGGGCCCTACAATGAGCAGTTCTTC
TRBJ2-3 | - | TRBV11-3 | - | CASSELTDTQYF | TGTGCCAGCAGCGAACTCACAGATACGCAGTATTTT
TRBJ2-5 | - | TRBV6-5 | once | CASSQTRQETQYF | TGTGCCAGCAGCCAGACTAGACAAGAGACCCAGTACTTC
TRBJ1-2 | - | TRBV28 | - | CASSLWTAKARIYGYTF | TGTGCCAGCAGTTTATGGACAGCCAAAGCTCGAATCTATGGCTACACCTTC
TRBJ1-4 | - | TRBV5-1 | few | CASSLDPLTVNEKLFF | TGCGCCAGCAGCTTGGACCCTCTGACAGTTAATGAAAAACTGTTTTTT
TRBJ1-2 | TRBD1 | TRBV6-1 | few | CASSAGTATHGYTF | TGTGCCAGCAGCGCCGGGACAGCTACCCATGGCTACACCTTC